The rows below give T cell receptor beta chains drawn from one sample of a study of cytomegalovirus exposure and HLA in healthy donors. Here immunoSEQ multiplex PCR was the method, and the copy in TCRdb shows in-frame clones only, minus some. The sample has roughly 86,000 clones; almost 97% are singletons. Material for sequencing was PBMCs. These receptors all come from a man aged 18 to 35 in good health and CMV-seropositive. CDR3s include the opening cysteine and the closing phenylalanine or tryptophan. A D gene is named only where the DNA matches it firmly. Expanded clones are given a class, and other clones once, few, many or no size at all.

TRBD2	TRBV14	.	TRBJ2-1	CASSPAGVGYNEQFF	TGTGCCAGCAGCCCAGCGGGAGTCGGCTACAATGAGCAGTTCTTC
TRBD1	TRBV18	.	TRBJ2-5	CASSPGTDQETQYF	TGTGCCAGCTCACCAGGGACAGATCAAGAGACCCAGTACTTC
.	TRBV9	.	TRBJ1-2	CASSAYGGNYGYTF	TGTGCCAGCAGCGCATACGGGGGGAACTATGGCTACACCTTC
.	TRBV15	.	TRBJ1-5	CATSRDRGGQPQHF	TGTGCCACCAGCAGAGATCGGGGGGGGCAGCCCCAGCATTTT
TRBD1	TRBV13	.	TRBJ2-6	CASSLDRGGSGANVLTF	TGTGCCAGCAGCTTAGACAGGGGCGGGTCTGGGGCCAACGTCCTGACTTTC
TRBD1	TRBV5-1	.	TRBJ2-7	CASRQTGNEQYF	TGCGCCAGCAGACAGACAGGGAACGAGCAGTACTTC
.	TRBV2	.	TRBJ2-5	CASGRGQGKETQYF	TGTGCCAGCGGACGCGGGCAGGGGAAAGAGACCCAGTACTTC
.	TRBV4-2	.	TRBJ2-7	CASSQDLGANEQYF	TGTGCCAGCAGCCAAGATCTCGGAGCAAACGAGCAGTACTTC
TRBD2	TRBV10-3	.	TRBJ2-3	CAGGGTDTQYF	TGTGCCGGGGGGGGCACAGATACGCAGTATTTT
.	TRBV28	.	TRBJ1-4	CASSSLLDKRANEKLFF	TGTGCCAGCAGTTCCCTCCTGGACAAGCGGGCTAATGAAAAACTGTTTTTT
TRBD1	TRBV27	.	TRBJ1-2	CATMDRGYGYTF	TGTGCCACAATGGACAGGGGATATGGCTACACCTTC
.	TRBV28	.	TRBJ1-1	CASDSGQLNTEAFF	TGTGCCAGCGACTCCGGACAGTTGAACACTGAAGCTTTCTTT
.	TRBV6-5	.	TRBJ1-1	CASTLGARSEAFF	TGTGCCAGCACCTTGGGGGCTCGGAGTGAAGCTTTCTTT
TRBD1	TRBV4-1	.	TRBJ2-5	CASSHQRQGAARETQYF	TGCGCCAGCAGCCACCAACGACAGGGGGCGGCCCGAGAGACCCAGTACTTC
.	TRBV10-2	.	TRBJ1-1	CASRVVHLNTEAFF	TGCGCCAGCAGAGTGGTTCACTTGAACACTGAAGCTTTCTTT
TRBD1	TRBV11-2	.	TRBJ1-2	CASSQGTGDYYGYTF	TGTGCCAGCAGCCAAGGGACAGGAGACTACTATGGCTACACCTTC
TRBD1	TRBV7-8	.	TRBJ1-2	CASSSTQGARTSGYTF	TGTGCCAGCAGCTCGACACAGGGGGCGAGGACTTCAGGCTACACCTTC
TRBD2	TRBV19	.	TRBJ2-7	CASSWSSSGSDEQYF	TGTGCCAGTAGTTGGAGCTCTAGCGGGAGCGACGAGCAGTACTTC
.	TRBV27	.	TRBJ2-1	CASSLFGVSNEQFF	TGTGCCAGCAGTTTATTCGGTGTCTCTAATGAGCAGTTCTTC
TRBD1	TRBV28	.	TRBJ2-5	CASSRTRGSREETQYF	TGTGCCAGCAGTCGAACCAGGGGGAGCAGAGAAGAGACCCAGTACTTC
TRBD2	TRBV30	.	TRBJ2-5	CAGTPPVTSPGWETQYF	TGTGCCGGAACGCCGCCGGTGACTAGCCCAGGGTGGGAGACCCAGTACTTC
.	TRBV6-5	once	TRBJ1-2	CASSGTAYGYTF	TGTGCCAGCAGCGGGACTGCCTATGGCTACACCTTC
.	TRBV4-1	.	TRBJ2-3	CASSHSTLAGTDTQYF	TGCGCCAGCAGCCATTCTACGTTAGCGGGCACAGATACGCAGTATTTT
.	TRBV5-1	.	TRBJ2-3	CASRSGQYTDTQYF	TGCGCCAGCAGATCCGGACAGTATACAGATACGCAGTATTTT
.	TRBV18	.	TRBJ1-1	CASSPWGGSQEAFF	TGTGCCAGCTCACCATGGGGGGGTTCCCAAGAAGCTTTCTTT
TRBD1	TRBV23-1	.	TRBJ2-7	CASREKPGQIYEQYF	TGCGCCAGCCGAGAAAAACCGGGACAGATTTACGAGCAGTACTTC
TRBD1	TRBV4-2	.	TRBJ1-3	CASSQLSGGVGNTIYF	TGTGCCAGCAGCCAACTCTCAGGGGGAGTTGGAAACACCATATATTTT
.	TRBV6-1	.	TRBJ2-7	CASSVLGRQSYEQYF	TGTGCCAGCAGTGTCCTTGGAAGACAGTCCTACGAGCAGTACTTC
.	TRBV19	.	TRBJ2-1	CASSIPLASRYNEQFF	TGTGCCAGTAGTATCCCGCTAGCTAGCCGATACAATGAGCAGTTCTTC
.	TRBV19	.	TRBJ1-5	CASRPPPGDSNQPQHF	TGTGCCAGTAGACCTCCCCCAGGGGATAGCAATCAGCCCCAGCATTTT
TRBD1	TRBV7-9	.	TRBJ1-2	CASSPTDRGLNYGYTF	TGTGCCAGCAGCCCTACCGACAGGGGGCTAAACTATGGCTACACCTTC
TRBD1	TRBV28	few	TRBJ2-4	CASSGGTGGWTNIQYF	TGTGCCAGCAGTGGCGGGACAGGGGGCTGGACGAACATTCAGTACTTC
TRBD1	TRBV29-1	.	TRBJ1-1	CSVVSQGASEAFF	TGCAGCGTTGTGAGTCAGGGGGCGAGTGAAGCTTTCTTT
TRBD1	TRBV27	.	TRBJ2-1	CASSSGTGSYNEQFF	TGTGCCAGCAGCTCCGGGACAGGATCCTACAATGAGCAGTTCTTC
.	TRBV5-8	.	TRBJ1-3	CASSLVLAPRRHF	TGTGCCAGCAGCTTGGTTCTTGCCCCTCGCAGGCATTTT
TRBD1	TRBV30	.	TRBJ2-5	CAWGRQGMETQYF	TGTGCCTGGGGAAGACAGGGGATGGAGACCCAGTACTTC
TRBD1	TRBV27	.	TRBJ1-4	CASSTGTGVNEKLFF	TGTGCCAGCAGTACCGGGACAGGCGTTAATGAAAAACTGTTTTTT
.	TRBV9	.	TRBJ2-5	CASSVAPLFETQYF	TGTGCCAGCAGCGTAGCCCCCTTGTTTGAGACCCAGTACTTC
TRBD1	TRBV7-9	.	TRBJ2-3	CASSSRINRGLTDTQYF	TGTGCCAGCAGCTCTCGTATTAACAGGGGGCTAACAGATACGCAGTATTTT
.	TRBV11-2	.	TRBJ1-1	CASSLPLGGWIGNTEAFF	TGTGCCAGCAGCTTACCCCTGGGAGGGTGGATAGGGAACACTGAAGCTTTCTTT
TRBD2	TRBV15	.	TRBJ2-1	CATSGTSGRASYNEQFF	TGTGCCACCAGCGGGACTAGCGGGAGGGCCTCCTACAATGAGCAGTTCTTC
TRBD2	TRBV27	once	TRBJ2-7	CASSFTSSGFPYEQYF	TGTGCCAGCAGTTTCACATCTAGCGGGTTTCCCTACGAGCAGTACTTC
.	TRBV19	.	TRBJ2-6	CASSMYTRTTGANVLTF	TGTGCCAGTAGTATGTATACCAGGACTACTGGGGCCAACGTCCTGACTTTC
TRBD1	TRBV7-9	.	TRBJ1-4	CASSLRDSVVSGEKLFF	TGTGCCAGCAGCTTACGGGACAGCGTAGTAAGTGGTGAAAAACTGTTTTTT